This note documents a single T cell receptor (beta chain) sequence. TCRdb's copy holds only in-frame clones and misses some; the assay was immunoSEQ multiplex PCR. This table has about 150,000 clones, approximately 94% appearing once. The data are from a study of OX40 agonist ivuxolimab in advanced cancers. Material: CD4+ or CD8+ T cells sorted from blood, obtained in a trial of the OX40 agonist ivuxolimab. The receptor comes from an adult with an advanced solid tumor such as melanoma, head and neck, liver or kidney cancer.

CDR3 in amino acids: CASSPQTADYGYTF. In DNA, the CDR3 is TGCGCCAGCAGCCCGCAGACGGCTGATTATGGCTACACCTTC. The rearrangement uses TRBV5-1 and TRBJ1-2, with D unresolved. CDR1 is SGHRS and CDR2 is YFSETQ in the germline V gene. V was pared by 4 bases and J by 5 bases, with 15 bases between. The CDR3 is made up of 14 amino acids.